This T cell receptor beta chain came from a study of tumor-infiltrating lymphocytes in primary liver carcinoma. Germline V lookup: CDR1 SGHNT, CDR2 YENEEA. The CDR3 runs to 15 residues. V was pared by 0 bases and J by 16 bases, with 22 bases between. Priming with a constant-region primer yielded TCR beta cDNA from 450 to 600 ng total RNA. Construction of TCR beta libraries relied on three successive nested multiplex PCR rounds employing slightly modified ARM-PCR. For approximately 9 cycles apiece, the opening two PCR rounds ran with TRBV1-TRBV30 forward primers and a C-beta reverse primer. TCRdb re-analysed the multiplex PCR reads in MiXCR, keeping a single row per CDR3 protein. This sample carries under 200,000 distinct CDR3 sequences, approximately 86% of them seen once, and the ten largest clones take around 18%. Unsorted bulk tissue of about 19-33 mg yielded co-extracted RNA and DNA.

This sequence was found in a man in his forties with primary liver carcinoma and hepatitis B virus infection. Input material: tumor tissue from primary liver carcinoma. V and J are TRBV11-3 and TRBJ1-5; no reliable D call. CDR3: CASSLDLAVAQPRHF. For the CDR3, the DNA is TGTGCCAGCAGCTTAGATCTGGCGGTGGCTCAGCCCCGTCATTTT. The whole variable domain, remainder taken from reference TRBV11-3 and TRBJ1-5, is EAGVVQSPRYKIIEKKQPVAFWCNPISGHNTLYWYLQNLGQGPELLIRYENEEAVDDSQLPKDRFSAERLKGVDSTLKIQPAELGDSAVYLCASSLDLAVAQPRHFGDGTRLSIL.